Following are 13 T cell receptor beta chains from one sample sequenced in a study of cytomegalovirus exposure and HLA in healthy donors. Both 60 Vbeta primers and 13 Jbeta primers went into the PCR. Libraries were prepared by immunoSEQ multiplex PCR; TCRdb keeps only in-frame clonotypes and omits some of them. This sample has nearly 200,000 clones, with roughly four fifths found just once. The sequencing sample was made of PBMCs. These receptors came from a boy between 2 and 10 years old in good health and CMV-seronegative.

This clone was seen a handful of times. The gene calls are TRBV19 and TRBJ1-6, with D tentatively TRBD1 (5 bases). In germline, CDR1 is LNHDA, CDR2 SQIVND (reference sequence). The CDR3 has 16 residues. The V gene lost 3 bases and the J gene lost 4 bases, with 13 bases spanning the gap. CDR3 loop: CASSIFGTGYNSPLHF. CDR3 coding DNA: TGTGCCAGTAGTATCTTCGGGACTGGTTATAATTCACCCCTCCACTTT.

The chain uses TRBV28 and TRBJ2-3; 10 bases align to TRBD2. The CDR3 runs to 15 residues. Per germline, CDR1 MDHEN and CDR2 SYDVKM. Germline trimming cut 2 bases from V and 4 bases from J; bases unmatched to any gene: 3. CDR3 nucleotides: TGTGCCAGCAGTTTACTAGCGGGGGCCCCAGATACGCAGTATTTT. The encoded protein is CASSLLAGAPDTQYF.

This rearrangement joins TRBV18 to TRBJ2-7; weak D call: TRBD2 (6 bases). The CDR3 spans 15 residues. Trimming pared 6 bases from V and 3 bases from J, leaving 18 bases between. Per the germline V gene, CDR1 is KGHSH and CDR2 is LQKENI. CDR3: CASSYGTPRDYEQYF. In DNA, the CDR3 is TGTGCCAGCTCCTACGGGACTCCCCGGGACTACGAGCAGTACTTC.

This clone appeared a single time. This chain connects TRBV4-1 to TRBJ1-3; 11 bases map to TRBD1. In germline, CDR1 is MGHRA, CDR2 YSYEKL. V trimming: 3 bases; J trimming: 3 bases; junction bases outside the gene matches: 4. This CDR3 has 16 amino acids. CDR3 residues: CASSQDRGRRGNTIYF. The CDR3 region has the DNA TGCGCCAGCAGCCAGGACAGGGGGCGCCGTGGAAACACCATATATTTT.

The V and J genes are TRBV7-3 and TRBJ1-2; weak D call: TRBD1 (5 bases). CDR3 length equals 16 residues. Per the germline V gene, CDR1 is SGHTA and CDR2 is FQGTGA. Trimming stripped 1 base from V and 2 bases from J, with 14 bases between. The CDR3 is CASSLRGDVGNYGYTF. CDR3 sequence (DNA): TGTGCCAGCAGCTTAAGGGGGGATGTGGGGAACTATGGCTACACCTTC.

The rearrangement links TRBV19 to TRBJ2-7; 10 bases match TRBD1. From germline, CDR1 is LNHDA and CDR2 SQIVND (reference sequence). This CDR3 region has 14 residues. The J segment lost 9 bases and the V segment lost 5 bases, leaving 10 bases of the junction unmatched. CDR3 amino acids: CASSLTGTGVRQYF. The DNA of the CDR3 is TGTGCCAGTAGTTTGACCGGGACAGGGGTACGGCAGTACTTC.

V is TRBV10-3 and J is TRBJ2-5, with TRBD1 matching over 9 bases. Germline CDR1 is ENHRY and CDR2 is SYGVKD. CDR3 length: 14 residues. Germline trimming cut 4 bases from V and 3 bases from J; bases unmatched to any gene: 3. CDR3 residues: CAISGTGAEETQYF. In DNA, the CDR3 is TGTGCCATCAGTGGGACAGGGGCGGAAGAGACCCAGTACTTC.

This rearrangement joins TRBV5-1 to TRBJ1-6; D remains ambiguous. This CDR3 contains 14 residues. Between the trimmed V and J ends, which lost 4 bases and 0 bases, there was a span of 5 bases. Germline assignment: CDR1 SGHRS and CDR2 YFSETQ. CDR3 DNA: TGCGCCAGCAGCCTTTTCTCCTATAATTCACCCCTCCACTTT. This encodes CASSLFSYNSPLHF.

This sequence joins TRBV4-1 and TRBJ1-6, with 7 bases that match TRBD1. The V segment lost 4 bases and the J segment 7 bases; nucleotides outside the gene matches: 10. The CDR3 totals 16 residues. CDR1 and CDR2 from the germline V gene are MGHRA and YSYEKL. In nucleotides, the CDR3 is TGCGCCAGCAGCCTAGGGGGCCGCGGGTCGAATTCACCCCTCCACTTT. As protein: CASSLGGRGSNSPLHF.

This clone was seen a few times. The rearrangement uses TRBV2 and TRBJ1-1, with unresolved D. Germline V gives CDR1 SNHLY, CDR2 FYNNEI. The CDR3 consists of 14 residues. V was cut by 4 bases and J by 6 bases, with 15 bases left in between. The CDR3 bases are TGTGCCAGCAGTGGGGTCCGGGGTGGTTCTGAAGCTTTCTTT. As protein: CASSGVRGGSEAFF. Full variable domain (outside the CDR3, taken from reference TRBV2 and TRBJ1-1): EPEVTQTPSHQVTQMGQEVILRCVPISNHLYFYWYRQILGQKVEFLVSFYNNEISEKSEIFDDQFSVERPDGSNFTLKIRSTKLEDSAMYFCASSGVRGGSEAFFGQGTRLTVV.

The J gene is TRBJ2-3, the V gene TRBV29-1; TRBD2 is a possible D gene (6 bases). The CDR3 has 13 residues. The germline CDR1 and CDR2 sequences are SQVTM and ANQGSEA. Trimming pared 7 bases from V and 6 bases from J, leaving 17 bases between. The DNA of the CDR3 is TGCAGCGCCGGGACTGCTTTTGGGGATACGCAGTATTTT. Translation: CSAGTAFGDTQYF.

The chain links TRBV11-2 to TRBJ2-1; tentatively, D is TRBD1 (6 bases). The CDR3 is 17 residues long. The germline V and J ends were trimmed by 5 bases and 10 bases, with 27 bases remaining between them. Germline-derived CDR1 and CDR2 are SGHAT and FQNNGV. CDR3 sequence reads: CASSSLGARSSVIEQFF. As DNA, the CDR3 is TGTGCCAGCAGCAGCTTGGGGGCACGATCGTCTGTCATAGAGCAGTTCTTC.

The DNA for the CDR3 is TGCAGCGTTGAAGGGGCGGGGGCTGAAGCTTTCTTT. Translation: CSVEGAGAEAFF. The chain is built from TRBV29-1 and TRBJ1-1; D perhaps matches TRBD1 (5 bases). The germline gives CDR1 SQVTM, CDR2 ANQGSEA. Trimming stripped 1 base from V and 6 bases from J, with 9 bases between. The CDR3 is made up of 12 amino acids.